Listed below are T cell receptor beta chains from one sample, sequenced in a study of T-cell reconstitution after alpha-beta-depleted transplantation in children. Using its own MiXCR run on the PCR reads, TCRdb lists one record per CDR3 protein. In the table there are about 400,000 distinct CDR3 sequences, around 21% of which are singletons. This specimen consisted of PBMCs from the stem cell graft donor, obtained from the stem cell graft. The receptors were gathered from a human donor who donated a stem cell graft to a child with acute myeloid leukemia. Each CDR3 is given with its conserved first and last residue. D genes are given only for firm matches. The size of a clone is reported for some rows only, either as once, few or many, or as a class for expanded clones.

D	V	size	J	DNA	CDR3
.	TRBV28	few	TRBJ2-5	TGTGCCACCTCCGACAGTCGGACCCAGTACTTC	CATSDSRTQYF
.	TRBV29-1	.	TRBJ2-2	TGCAGCGGGGGCGGCGCGAACACCGGGGAGCTGTTTTTT	CSGGGANTGELFF
.	TRBV3-1	.	TRBJ2-1	TGTGCCTGCTCCCAAGCCCGGGGGGCTAGCGTTACGAATGAGCAGTTCTTC	CACSQARGASVTNEQFF
.	TRBV12-3/TRBV12-4	.	TRBJ1-5	TGTGCCAGCAGTACAGCGGAGGGACAGCCCCAGCATTTT	CASSTAEGQPQHF
TRBD2	TRBV29-1	.	TRBJ2-3	TGCAGCGTTGATGGCCTAGCGGGAGGCTCCCCAGATACGCAGTATTTT	CSVDGLAGGSPDTQYF
TRBD2	TRBV20-1	many	TRBJ2-7	TGCAGTGCTAATCCCACTAGCGGAATTTCCTACGAGCAGTACTTC	CSANPTSGISYEQYF
.	TRBV20-1	many	TRBJ2-3	TGCAGTGCTAGAGCGAGGGGCACAGATACGCAGTATTTT	CSARARGTDTQYF
.	TRBV12-3/TRBV12-4	few	TRBJ2-5	TGTGCCAGCAGTTATGTGGTTAGGGGGACCCAGTACTTC	CASSYVVRGTQYF
TRBD2	TRBV27	many	TRBJ2-1	TGTGCCAGCAGCCGGACTAGGTTTAATGAGCAGTTCTTC	CASSRTRFNEQFF
TRBD2	TRBV10-3	.	TRBJ2-1	TGTGCCATCAGTCCGGGAGGGGTGGGCGATGAGCAGTTCTTC	CAISPGGVGDEQFF
.	TRBV29-1	many	TRBJ2-1	TGCAGCGTTGCTAGTTATGAGCAGTTCTTC	CSVASYEQFF
.	TRBV5-1	.	TRBJ2-3	TGCGCCAGCAGCTTGGAGGGCCGGTCTAGCACAGATACGCAGTATTTT	CASSLEGRSSTDTQYF
TRBD1	TRBV9	few	TRBJ2-7	TGTGCCAGCAGCGTAGGACGGGACAGGGTCTACGAGCAGTACTTC	CASSVGRDRVYEQYF
TRBD1	TRBV5-5	few	TRBJ2-5	TGTGCCAGCACCTCAACCCCGGGACAGGTCGCAGAGACCCAGTACTTC	CASTSTPGQVAETQYF
.	TRBV5-1	.	TRBJ2-2	TGCGCCAGCAGCTACCCCGTGTACACCGGGGAGCTGTTTTTT	CASSYPVYTGELFF
.	TRBV29-1	few	TRBJ2-2	TGCAGCGTTGGAGTTGCGTCCGACACCGGGGAGCTGTTTTTT	CSVGVASDTGELFF
TRBD2	TRBV20-1	.	TRBJ2-1	TGCAGTGCCCGGGGACTAGCGAGTCCCAATGAGCAGTTCTTC	CSARGLASPNEQFF
TRBD2	TRBV20-1	.	TRBJ2-7	TGCAGTGCTAGGGCCCAGTTAGCGGGGTTAAGGGAGCAGTACTTC	CSARAQLAGLREQYF
.	TRBV12-3/TRBV12-4	few	TRBJ2-4	TGTGCCAGCAGTTTACCCCCCGGATCAGTTCTAGCCAAAAACATTCAGTACTTC	CASSLPPGSVLAKNIQYF
.	TRBV7-8	few	TRBJ1-5	TGTGCCAGCAGCCAATTCCGGGGGGACAATCAGCCCCAGCATTTT	CASSQFRGDNQPQHF
.	TRBV20-1	few	TRBJ2-2	TGCAGTGCTAGAGTAGGGAGGCGGGCCGGGGAGCTGTTTTTT	CSARVGRRAGELFF
TRBD1	TRBV5-1	many	TRBJ1-1	TGCGCCAGCAGCGGCTTACAGGGGGTGAACACTGAAGCTTTCTTT	CASSGLQGVNTEAFF
.	TRBV3-1	.	TRBJ2-1	TGTGCCAGCAGCCAACCCAGCAGCTTCGATGAGCAGTTCTTC	CASSQPSSFDEQFF
.	TRBV5-1	.	TRBJ2-3	TGCGCCAGCAGCTTTACGATAACTAGCACAGATACGCAGTATTTT	CASSFTITSTDTQYF
.	TRBV21-1	.	TRBJ2-6	TGTGCCAGCAGCAAAGATGACAGGGGAAATCCCTCTGGGGCCAACGTCCTGACTTTC	CASSKDDRGNPSGANVLTF
TRBD1	TRBV7-2	few	TRBJ1-6	TGTGCCAGCAGCCGGGACAGCGGGAATTCACCCCTCCACTTT	CASSRDSGNSPLHF
TRBD1	TRBV20-1	.	TRBJ1-5	TGCAGTGCTAGCACAGGGGTGGCTCAGCCCCAGCATTTT	CSASTGVAQPQHF
.	TRBV5-1	few	TRBJ2-1	TGCGCCAGCAGCTTGGGGGAGGCCGCACGCAATGAGCAGTTCTTC	CASSLGEAARNEQFF
.	TRBV20-1	many	TRBJ2-6	TGCAGTGCCGAGGTCTCCGGGGCCAACGTCCTGACTTTC	CSAEVSGANVLTF
.	TRBV6-5	many	TRBJ2-7	TGTGCCAGCAGTTACATGGACAAGGCCCCGGGCCAGTACTTC	CASSYMDKAPGQYF
TRBD2	TRBV29-1	.	TRBJ2-7	TGCAGCGTTGGACGGGCTAGCGGGAGGTACGAGCAGTACTTC	CSVGRASGRYEQYF
.	TRBV4-1	.	TRBJ1-3	TGCGCCAGCAGCCAAGAAGCGAGCTCTGGAAACACCATATATTTT	CASSQEASSGNTIYF
TRBD2	TRBV12-3/TRBV12-4	many	TRBJ2-3	TGTGCCAGCAGACTCGGGACTAGCGGGAGGGCAGATACGCAGTATTTT	CASRLGTSGRADTQYF
.	TRBV20-1	few	TRBJ2-7	TGCAGTGCCCCAGGGGGGCCTTACGAGCAGTACTTC	CSAPGGPYEQYF
.	TRBV12-3/TRBV12-4	many	TRBJ2-6	TGTGCCAGCAGTTTGCCTGGGGCCAACGTCCTGACTTTC	CASSLPGANVLTF
TRBD2	TRBV7-2	.	TRBJ2-3	TGTGCCAGCAGCTCCCGACCTAGCGGAGAGATGGAGTATTTT	CASSSRPSGEMEYF
.	TRBV7-8	.	TRBJ2-7	TGTGCCAGCAGCTTAGAGCTCGACTGGGACGAGCAGTACTTC	CASSLELDWDEQYF
TRBD1	TRBV7-2	few	TRBJ1-5	TGTGCCAGCAGCTTAGCGACTGACAGGGACGGTCAGCCCCAGCATTTT	CASSLATDRDGQPQHF
TRBD1	TRBV20-1	.	TRBJ2-3	TGCAGTGCTCTACGGACAGGTCGGGGCACAGATACGCAGTATTTT	CSALRTGRGTDTQYF
TRBD1	TRBV15	few	TRBJ2-3	TGTGCCACCAGCAGAGAAGGGACAGGGTATACGCAGTATTTT	CATSREGTGYTQYF
.	TRBV9	.	TRBJ2-2	TGTGCCAGCAGCGTAGCTACGAACGGGGAGCTGTTTTTT	CASSVATNGELFF
.	TRBV15	.	TRBJ2-4	TGTGCCACCAGCAGAGATCACGTGGACCTGAGAAACATTCAGTACTTC	CATSRDHVDLRNIQYF
TRBD2	TRBV29-1	many	TRBJ2-1	TGCAGCGTTGGGACTAGCGGGAGGGCGGTTGAGCAGTTCTTC	CSVGTSGRAVEQFF
TRBD2	TRBV6-2/TRBV6-3	few	TRBJ2-1	TGTGCCAGCACCCAAATGGGACTAGCGGGAGGTGATAATGAGCAGTTCTTC	CASTQMGLAGGDNEQFF
TRBD1	TRBV12-3/TRBV12-4	.	TRBJ1-4	TGTGCCAGCAGTCTACAGGGGCGGGGAACTAATGAAAAACTGTTTTTT	CASSLQGRGTNEKLFF
.	TRBV20-1	many	TRBJ2-3	TGCAGTGGTCGGCCCCAGGCTGCCACAGATACGCAGTATTTT	CSGRPQAATDTQYF
TRBD1	TRBV20-1	.	TRBJ2-3	TGCAGTGGGACAGGGGGCGTAGATACGCAGTATTTT	CSGTGGVDTQYF
.	TRBV20-1	.	TRBJ1-2	TGCAGTGCTAGAGGGGCTGATAATTGGGTTAGTGGCTACACCTTC	CSARGADNWVSGYTF
TRBD2	TRBV2	few	TRBJ2-4	TGTGCCAGCAAAGGGGGACTAGCGGGAGTGGGCCTAGCCAAAAACATTCAGTACTTC	CASKGGLAGVGLAKNIQYF
.	TRBV20-1	few	TRBJ2-7	TGCAGTGCTAGAGGGGGCCCGGGGTACGAGCAGTACTTC	CSARGGPGYEQYF
TRBD2	TRBV20-1	many	TRBJ2-7	TGCAGTGCTAGTTCGCCGAGCGGGAGCTCCTACGAGCAGTACTTC	CSASSPSGSSYEQYF
TRBD2	TRBV20-1	.	TRBJ2-3	TGCAGTGCTCCGACTAGCGGGTTGACAGATACGCAGTATTTT	CSAPTSGLTDTQYF
.	TRBV6-5	many	TRBJ2-1	TGTGCCAGCAGTTACTCGAGACGTTACAATGAGCAGTTCTTC	CASSYSRRYNEQFF
.	TRBV5-5	.	TRBJ2-5	TGTGCCAGCAGCACCCATCATGGGGGCCAGGAGACCCAGTACTTC	CASSTHHGGQETQYF
.	TRBV28	.	TRBJ2-2	TGTGCCAGCAGTTCCCCGACAGGCGTAAACACCGGGGAGCTGTTTTTT	CASSSPTGVNTGELFF
.	TRBV20-1	few	TRBJ2-3	TGCAGTGCTGGGTACAGAGATACGCAGTATTTT	CSAGYRDTQYF
TRBD2	TRBV29-1	many	TRBJ2-1	TGCAGCGTTGGATTACTAGCGTCGAATGAGCAGTTCTTC	CSVGLLASNEQFF
.	TRBV7-9	few	TRBJ2-7	TGTGCCAGCAGCTTTGGGGGGCCGGCCTACGAGCAGTACTTC	CASSFGGPAYEQYF
.	TRBV5-1	.	TRBJ2-3	TGCGCCAGCAGCTTGGAGGGCAACGGGGATACGCAGTATTTT	CASSLEGNGDTQYF